This section outlines one TCR beta chain sequence together with its context. The data originate from a study of blood T cell repertoires in COVID-19. As for the study in general: Sites across the United States, Italy and Spain contributed samples from acute and convalescent COVID-19.

Only in-frame clones appear in the TCRdb table, and some are missing; sequencing was by immunoSEQ multiplex PCR. Of roughly 500,000 clones detected, 75% to 90% appear once; the ten largest clones hold approximately 0.9%. Losses at the gene ends were 2 bases for V and 4 bases for J; bases not matched to a gene: 14. Germline lookup yields CDR1 KGHSH and CDR2 LQKENI. This CDR3 is 20 amino acids long. The rearrangement uses TRBV18 and TRBJ2-1; 13 bases are a match to TRBD2. The sequenced sample consisted of peripheral blood. The sequence came from a man younger than 35 with COVID-19, enrolled during active disease. The CDR3 reads CASSPNEVLLAGGLYNEQFF. CDR3 coding DNA: TGTGCCAGCTCACCAAATGAGGTTTTACTAGCGGGAGGGTTATACAATGAGCAGTTCTTC.